The present TCR beta chain was sequenced within a study of shared clonotypes between healthy human individuals. Original processing methods: From ImmunoSEQ came sequences covering only the junction and carrying no quality scores, so filtering differed. Clones were sequenced by immunoSEQ multiplex PCR, and TCRdb holds only the in-frame ones, with some missing. That table furnishes V, J and clone size, whereas the DNA furnished D and trimming. Among about 680,000 clones listed, about three quarters were seen once. Germline V gene data show CDR1 as SNHLY and CDR2 as FYNNEI. The CDR3 loop spans 12 amino acids. V lost 9 bases to trimming and J lost 6 bases; unmatched junction nucleotides: 6. This clone turned up a few times.

V usage is TRBV2 and J usage is TRBJ2-7, with 9 bases identical to TRBD2. Sequenced material: memory CD4+ T cells sorted from blood. Subset described: CD45RA-negative fraction. This sequence originates from a woman younger than 45 in good health. The CDR3 region is CASRLAGTEQYF. Written as DNA, the CDR3 is TGTGCCAGTAGGCTAGCGGGAACCGAGCAGTACTTC.